Shown below are 27 T cell receptor beta chains from a single sample sequenced in a study of blood T cell repertoires in COVID-19. Generated by immunoSEQ multiplex PCR, the TCRdb table keeps only in-frame clones and is missing some. The sample carries around 200,000 clones, around 90% recorded once. Sequences were obtained from PBMCs or T cells enriched from blood (not recorded which). The receptors derive from a man younger than 45 who had recovered from COVID-19.

This sequence joins TRBV12-3 or TRBV12-4 and TRBJ1-2; tentatively, D is TRBD1 (6 bases). Trimming stripped 6 bases from V and 7 bases from J, with 15 bases between. The CDR3 consists of 13 residues. Here the CDR3 reads CASSPEQGTGYTF. The CDR3 nucleotides read TGTGCCAGCAGCCCAGAGCAGGGGACTGGCTACACCTTC.

V and J are TRBV7-2 and TRBJ1-5; D may be TRBD1 (6 bases). The CDR3 has 15 amino acids. Germline V gene sequence: CDR1 SGHTA, CDR2 FQGNSA. The ends were cut back, 1 base at V and 3 bases at J, with 10 bases in the middle. CDR3 region: CASSLVDSNNQPQHF. In nucleotides, the CDR3 is TGTGCCAGCAGCTTAGTGGACAGCAACAATCAGCCCCAGCATTTT.

The chain links TRBV19 to TRBJ2-1; maybe TRBD2 (5 bases). The germline V and J ends were trimmed by 3 bases and 5 bases, with 20 bases remaining between them. CDR1 is LNHDA, CDR2 SQIVND, per germline (reference sequence). There are 17 residues in the CDR3. This CDR3 is CASSISVFAGINNEQFF. CDR3 in DNA: TGTGCCAGTAGTATTTCAGTTTTTGCGGGTATTAACAATGAGCAGTTCTTC.

This clone was recorded a few times. The chain links TRBV28 to TRBJ2-7; maybe TRBD1 (6 bases). Trimming cost V 1 base and J 1 base, with 14 bases left between them. CDR1 is MDHEN, CDR2 SYDVKM, per germline. This CDR3 region has 16 residues. The CDR3 coding sequence is TGTGCCAGCAGTTTATCTGACCGGGACACATCCTACGAGCAGTACTTC. Protein sequence: CASSLSDRDTSYEQYF. The variable domain in full, with the rest retrieved from reference TRBV28 and TRBJ2-7, is DVKVTQSSRYLVKRTGEKVFLECVQDMDHENMFWYRQDPGLGLRLIYFSYDVKMKEKGDIPEGYSVSREKKERFSLILESASTNQTSMYLCASSLSDRDTSYEQYFGPGTRLTVT.

For the CDR3, the DNA is TGTGCCAGCAGTACAATCGACAGCAAGGGGATCACCTACGAGCAGTACTTC. Translated: CASSTIDSKGITYEQYF. J is TRBJ2-7 and V is TRBV28; TRBD1 might be the D (5 bases). CDR3 size: 17 residues. Germline CDR1 is MDHEN and CDR2 is SYDVKM. V dropped 5 bases and J dropped 2 bases, with 22 bases sitting between them. The variable domain in full, completed from reference TRBV28 and TRBJ2-7, reads DVKVTQSSRYLVKRTGEKVFLECVQDMDHENMFWYRQDPGLGLRLIYFSYDVKMKEKGDIPEGYSVSREKKERFSLILESASTNQTSMYLCASSTIDSKGITYEQYFGPGTRLTVT.

The gene calls are TRBV19 and TRBJ2-7; 8 bases are a match to TRBD2. This CDR3 has 15 amino acids. The J segment lost 3 bases and the V segment lost 5 bases, leaving 9 bases of the junction unmatched. CDR1 and CDR2 (germline): LNHDA, SQIVND (reference sequence). CDR3 region: CASSSVQRGHYEQYF. The CDR3 DNA sequence: TGTGCCAGTAGTTCAGTCCAGCGGGGGCACTACGAGCAGTACTTC. The full variable domain, in which reference TRBV19 and TRBJ2-7 provide the parts outside the CDR3, is DGGITQSPKYLFRKEGQNVTLSCEQNLNHDAMYWYRQDPGQGLRLIYYSQIVNDFQKGDIAEGYSVSREKKESFPLTVTSAQKNPTAFYLCASSSVQRGHYEQYFGPGTRLTVT.

The gene calls are TRBV5-1 and TRBJ2-2; 10 bases align to TRBD2. The CDR3 loop spans 18 amino acids. With V trimmed by 4 bases and J by 4 bases, 13 bases remained unmatched. CDR1 is SGHRS, CDR2 YFSETQ, per germline. The CDR3 sequence: CASSRNILAGDSTGELFF. CDR3 in DNA: TGCGCCAGCAGCCGAAACATTCTAGCGGGAGATAGCACCGGGGAGCTGTTTTTT.

The gene calls are TRBV3-1 (or the pseudogene TRBV3-2) and TRBJ2-5; D gene uncertain. This CDR3 region has 13 residues. V was pared by 3 bases and J by 1 base, with 6 bases between. Germline V gene data show CDR1 as LGHDT and CDR2 as YNNKEL (reference sequence). CDR3 sequence: CASSHLSQETQYF. The CDR3 coding sequence is TGTGCCAGCAGCCATCTTTCCCAAGAGACCCAGTACTTC.

This chain joins TRBV29-1 and TRBJ2-3, with 9 nucleotides matching TRBD1. Germline CDR1 is SQVTM and CDR2 is ANQGSEA. V lost 8 bases and J lost 0; bases outside the gene matches: 27. The CDR3 loop spans 21 amino acids. CDR3: CSLPGGQLKRDRAWSTDTQYF. The CDR3 bases are TGCAGCCTACCCGGGGGGCAACTTAAAAGGGACAGGGCATGGAGCACAGATACGCAGTATTTT.

The chain joins TRBV19 to TRBJ2-3; D is undetermined. The CDR3 is 13 residues long. The germline gives CDR1 LNHDA, CDR2 SQIVND (reference sequence). The germline V and J ends were trimmed by 5 bases and 4 bases, with 10 bases remaining between them. The CDR3 reads CASSLAIPDTQYF. The DNA of the CDR3 is TGTGCCAGTAGTTTAGCTATTCCAGATACGCAGTATTTT.

The V gene is TRBV6-2 or TRBV6-3, the J gene TRBJ2-7, with D possibly being TRBD2 (5 bases). V was clipped by 2 bases and J by 2 bases, with 7 bases between them. This CDR3 has 13 residues. Germline CDR1 MNHEY, CDR2 SVGEGT. CDR3 bases: TGTGCCAGCAGTTACGAGACTACCTACGAGCAGTACTTC. This encodes CASSYETTYEQYF.

The CDR3 nucleotides read TGTGCCAGAAGCTTGGTTCGGGACAGTACGTTCAAGACCCAGTACTTC. Translated, it gives CARSLVRDSTFKTQYF. V and J are TRBV5-3 and TRBJ2-5; 7 bases agree with TRBD1. TRBV5-3 is an open reading frame whose function is uncertain. The V segment lost 0 bases and the J segment 6 bases; nucleotides outside the gene matches: 11. The CDR3 runs to 16 residues.

This clone was found a few times. The V gene is TRBV19, the J gene TRBJ1-5, with a possible D match to TRBD1 (5 bases). Germline CDR1 reads LNHDA; CDR2 reads SQIVND (reference sequence). This CDR3 is built from 15 residues. V dropped 5 bases and J dropped 0 bases, with 11 bases sitting between them. CDR3 sequence reads: CASSSVQGSNQPQHF. The CDR3 nucleotides read TGTGCCAGTAGTTCGGTCCAGGGTAGCAATCAGCCCCAGCATTTT.

Here the CDR3 reads CASRRTSGRGTDTQYF. CDR3 DNA: TGTGCCAGCAGAAGGACTAGCGGGAGGGGCACAGATACGCAGTATTTT. The chain uses TRBV27 and TRBJ2-3; 15 bases agree with TRBD2. The germline V gene encodes CDR1 MNHEY and CDR2 SMNVEV (reference sequence). This CDR3 comprises 16 residues. Trimming cost V 6 bases and J 1 base; bases outside gene matches: 2.

V and J are TRBV4-1 and TRBJ2-7, with TRBD2 identical over 10 bases. V lost 4 bases, J lost 2 bases, and 8 bases stayed unmatched. Germline CDR1 is MGHRA and CDR2 is YSYEKL. The CDR3 is 16 residues long. CDR3: CASSRLRTSGPYEQYF. Here the CDR3 DNA reads TGCGCCAGCAGCCGCCTGAGGACTAGCGGCCCCTACGAGCAGTACTTC.

The rearrangement links TRBV7-8 to TRBJ2-1; D gene unclear. Trimming took off 1 base at V and 6 bases at J, with 19 bases between the two ends. Germline V lookup: CDR1 SGHVS, CDR2 FQNEAQ. The CDR3 is 17 residues long. The CDR3 region has the DNA TGTGCCAGCAGCTTAGTGTTGCGCAGGTCTACCGGCAATGAGCAGTTCTTC. It is translated as CASSLVLRRSTGNEQFF.

This rearrangement joins TRBV11-2 to TRBJ2-7; a possible D gene is TRBD1 (6 bases). CDR3 length: 17 residues. The germline V gene has CDR1 SGHAT and CDR2 FQNNGV. Trimming cost V 0 bases and J 2 bases, with 17 bases left between them. The CDR3 is CASSLDRVGGGTYEQYF. Here the CDR3 DNA reads TGTGCCAGCAGCTTAGATCGAGTAGGGGGTGGAACCTACGAGCAGTACTTC.

The chain joins TRBV24-1 to TRBJ2-1; D remains ambiguous. V shed 1 base and J shed 6 bases, with 9 bases lying between them. The CDR3 is made up of 14 amino acids. Germline CDR1 KGHDR, CDR2 SFDVKD. CDR3 loop: CATSDLRELNEQFF. The DNA for the CDR3 is TGTGCCACCAGTGATTTAAGAGAACTCAATGAGCAGTTCTTC.

The V and J genes are TRBV19 and TRBJ2-1, with TRBD2 matching 11 bases. The CDR3 contains 16 residues. Per germline, CDR1 LNHDA and CDR2 SQIVND (reference sequence). The V segment lost 3 bases and the J segment 3 bases; nucleotides outside the gene matches: 4. CDR3 sequence reads: CASSISGGDLYNEQFF. In DNA form, the CDR3 reads TGTGCCAGTAGTATTAGCGGGGGGGACCTCTACAATGAGCAGTTCTTC.

This sequence joins TRBV5-1 and TRBJ2-2, with 8 positions matching TRBD1. The CDR3 spans 16 residues. Germline CDR1 is SGHRS and CDR2 is YFSETQ. The junction had 5 bases not matched to a gene; V was cut back by 0 bases and J by 4 bases. CDR3 in DNA: TGCGCCAGCAGCTTGGCGACAGGGGACGGCACCGGGGAGCTGTTTTTT. It codes for CASSLATGDGTGELFF.

The chain combines TRBV7-9 with TRBJ2-3; maybe TRBD2 (6 bases). With 5 bases removed from V and 2 bases from J, the gap between germline ends came to 17 bases. This CDR3 has 16 amino acids. The germline CDR1 and CDR2 sequences are SEHNR and FQNEAQ (reference sequence). The CDR3 region is CASSPGDVLNTDTQYF. In DNA form, the CDR3 reads TGTGCCAGCAGCCCGGGGGACGTACTTAACACAGATACGCAGTATTTT.

This clone has just one count. This chain connects TRBV5-4 to TRBJ2-1, with 7 bases lining up with TRBD2. V shed 1 base and J 2 bases; nucleotides not matched to a gene: 3. Germline loops: CDR1 SGHNT, CDR2 YYREEE (reference sequence). CDR3 length: 15 residues. Here the CDR3 reads CASSLKRGPYNEQFF. Here the CDR3 DNA reads TGTGCCAGCAGCTTGAAGCGGGGTCCCTACAATGAGCAGTTCTTC.

The chain couples TRBV6-2 or TRBV6-3 to TRBJ2-7; TRBD2 matches at 9 bases. CDR1 is MNHEY, CDR2 SVGEGT, per germline. J lost 6 bases, V lost 6 bases, and 9 bases had no gene match. CDR3 size: 14 residues. The CDR3 here is CASSTTSGSGEQYF. DNA for the CDR3: TGTGCCAGCAGCACGACTAGCGGATCGGGCGAGCAGTACTTC.

The chain employs TRBV6-5 and TRBJ2-7; D call uncertain. The germline V gene encodes CDR1 MNHEY and CDR2 SVGAGI. Trimming took off 6 bases at V and 9 bases at J, with 18 bases between the two ends. There are 13 residues in the CDR3. CDR3 sequence: CASRLSALGAQYF. CDR3 nucleotides: TGTGCCAGCAGATTAAGTGCCCTTGGAGCGCAGTACTTC.

J is TRBJ2-1 and V is TRBV2; TRBD1 agrees at 9 bases. CDR3 length equals 13 residues. Germline loops: CDR1 SNHLY, CDR2 FYNNEI. Trimming removed 5 bases from V and 8 bases from J; junction bases left unmatched: 4. CDR3 region: CASSPTGGYEQFF. CDR3 in DNA: TGTGCCAGCAGTCCTACAGGGGGCTATGAGCAGTTCTTC.

The chain carries TRBV11-2 and TRBJ1-6; a possible D gene is TRBD1 (6 bases). The V end lost 0 bases, the J end lost 0 bases, and 9 bases lay between the germline ends. Germline CDR1 is SGHAT and CDR2 is FQNNGV. The CDR3 extends over 17 amino acids. CDR3 protein: CASSLDRQVSYNSPLHF. CDR3 coding DNA: TGTGCCAGCAGCTTAGACCGACAGGTCTCCTATAATTCACCCCTCCACTTT. The entire variable domain, with the rest obtained from reference TRBV11-2 and TRBJ1-6, is as follows: EAGVAQSPRYKIIEKRQSVAFWCNPISGHATLYWYQQILGQGPKLLIQFQNNGVVDDSQLPKDRFSAERLKGVDSTLKIQPAKLEDSAVYLCASSLDRQVSYNSPLHFGNGTRLTVT.

The chain couples TRBV7-2 to TRBJ2-3, with 10 bases identical to TRBD2. This CDR3 is 16 amino acids long. V was clipped by 7 bases and J by 4 bases; unmatched bases: 11. Germline CDR1 SGHTA, CDR2 FQGNSA. DNA of the CDR3: TGTGCCAGCACCCCACGGGGAGCGGGAGGGCCAGATACGCAGTATTTT. It translates to CASTPRGAGGPDTQYF.